A selection of T cell receptor beta chains follows, all from one sample in a study of memory CD4+ T cells and cytomegalovirus serostatus. This table comes from immunoSEQ multiplex PCR, and its TCRdb copy is limited to in-frame clones, with some not included. Of 55,000 to 65,000 clones detected, about 81% appear once; the ten largest clones hold roughly 1%. Sequencing was carried out using memory CD4+ T cells from blood. The receptors derive from an adult in good health and CMV-seronegative. Each CDR3 is given with its conserved first and last residue. Each record gives: CDR3 length, V gene, J gene, CDR3 protein.

length: 12
V: TRBV28
J: TRBJ1-1
CDR3: CASSLTGGDAFF

length: 16
V: TRBV19
J: TRBJ2-6
CDR3: CASTIGSNSGANVLTF

length: 16
V: TRBV25-1
J: TRBJ1-4
CDR3: CASSASTGMTNEKLFF

length: 13
V: TRBV28
J: TRBJ1-2
CDR3: CASSLQDPYGYTF

length: 18
V: TRBV10-2
J: TRBJ1-5
CDR3: CASSESWTGQSGNQPQHF

length: 16
V: TRBV27
J: TRBJ1-5
CDR3: CAGSIRDRGMNQPQHF

length: 16
V: TRBV14
J: TRBJ2-7
CDR3: CASSQDRSGRSYEQYF

length: 17
V: TRBV2
J: TRBJ2-2
CDR3: CASSGAAGGPNTGELFF

length: 17
V: TRBV15
J: TRBJ2-4
CDR3: CATSDGQARLAKNIQYF

length: 13
V: TRBV9
J: TRBJ2-7
CDR3: CASSVQISQEQYF

length: 16
V: TRBV19
J: TRBJ2-7
CDR3: CASSIWWQGNSYEQYF

length: 15
V: TRBV7-6
J: TRBJ2-5
CDR3: CASSLAPDRGETQYF

length: 13
V: TRBV7-7
J: TRBJ2-7
CDR3: CASSLADRGEQYF

length: 11
V: TRBV19
J: TRBJ2-1
CDR3: CASSIGAWQFF

length: 14
V: TRBV6-5
J: TRBJ2-2
CDR3: CASSRQGYTGELFF

length: 15
V: TRBV18
J: TRBJ1-5
CDR3: CASSPVQGANQPQHF

length: 13
V: TRBV7-2
J: TRBJ1-1
CDR3: CASSLYMNTEAFF

length: 11
V: TRBV6-6
J: TRBJ1-2
CDR3: CASKSNYGYTF

length: 13
V: TRBV4-3
J: TRBJ2-7
CDR3: CASSRYRAYEQYF

length: 16
V: TRBV10-2
J: TRBJ2-6
CDR3: CASSAGTGSGANVLTF

length: 13
V: TRBV6-6
J: TRBJ1-5
CDR3: CASILGSNQPQHF

length: 15
V: TRBV12-5
J: TRBJ2-3
CDR3: CASGQGTPGTDTQYF

length: 18
V: TRBV29-1
J: TRBJ2-1
CDR3: CSVERPWGETGSYNEQFF

length: 13
V: TRBV28
J: TRBJ1-2
CDR3: CASSREGARVHTF

length: 13
V: TRBV6-5
J: TRBJ1-2
CDR3: CASARQTNYGYTF

length: 14
V: TRBV11-2
J: TRBJ1-2
CDR3: CASSLGTGSDGYTF

length: 14
V: TRBV5-1
J: TRBJ2-7
CDR3: CASSAGIAGYEQYF

length: 14
V: TRBV5-1
J: TRBJ1-5
CDR3: CASSMGGSNQPQHF

length: 16
V: TRBV4-2
J: TRBJ2-2
CDR3: CASSQEAGTNTGELFF

length: 14
V: TRBV9
J: TRBJ2-1
CDR3: CASSPGTSLNEQFF

length: 15
V: TRBV7-2
J: TRBJ2-7
CDR3: CASSLTSVSSYEQYF

length: 15
V: TRBV14
J: TRBJ1-4
CDR3: CASSTRTGSNEKLFF

length: 15
V: TRBV2
J: TRBJ2-7
CDR3: CASRGLSTGTYEQYF

length: 13
V: TRBV7-9
J: TRBJ2-3
CDR3: CASGWHLTDTQYF

length: 14
V: TRBV28
J: TRBJ2-1
CDR3: CASTEAGFYNEQFF

length: 13
V: TRBV18
J: TRBJ1-1
CDR3: CASSPRPDTEAFF

length: 15
V: TRBV9
J: TRBJ2-1
CDR3: CASSPGGGLYNEQFF

length: 16
V: TRBV19
J: TRBJ2-5
CDR3: CASSTGLAAFQETQYF

length: 20
V: TRBV7-3
J: TRBJ2-3
CDR3: CASSQTSDSGGRDSTDTQYF

length: 14
V: TRBV19
J: TRBJ2-3
CDR3: CASSIFPSTDTQYF

length: 14
V: TRBV28
J: TRBJ1-5
CDR3: CASSLRDRFQPQHF

length: 15
V: TRBV30
J: TRBJ1-1
CDR3: CAWLLGGTKGAEAFF

length: 14
V: TRBV6-5
J: TRBJ1-2
CDR3: CASRTGTSNYGYTF

length: 16
V: TRBV5-4
J: TRBJ2-1
CDR3: CASSLLAGEGGDEQFF

length: 15
V: TRBV9
J: TRBJ2-1
CDR3: CASSATGGSYNEQFF

length: 14
V: TRBV10-3
J: TRBJ1-4
CDR3: CAIRQGTANEKLFF

length: 15
V: TRBV30
J: TRBJ2-3
CDR3: CAWGFSGIREDTQYF

length: 15
V: TRBV11-3
J: TRBJ1-1
CDR3: CASSLQGLDGAEAFF

length: 14
V: TRBV4-2
J: TRBJ2-7
CDR3: CASSQPRLSYEQYF

length: 15
V: TRBV5-5
J: TRBJ1-2
CDR3: CASSLTPGGDYGYTF

length: 15
V: TRBV6-5
J: TRBJ1-2
CDR3: CASSYSITSGYGYTF